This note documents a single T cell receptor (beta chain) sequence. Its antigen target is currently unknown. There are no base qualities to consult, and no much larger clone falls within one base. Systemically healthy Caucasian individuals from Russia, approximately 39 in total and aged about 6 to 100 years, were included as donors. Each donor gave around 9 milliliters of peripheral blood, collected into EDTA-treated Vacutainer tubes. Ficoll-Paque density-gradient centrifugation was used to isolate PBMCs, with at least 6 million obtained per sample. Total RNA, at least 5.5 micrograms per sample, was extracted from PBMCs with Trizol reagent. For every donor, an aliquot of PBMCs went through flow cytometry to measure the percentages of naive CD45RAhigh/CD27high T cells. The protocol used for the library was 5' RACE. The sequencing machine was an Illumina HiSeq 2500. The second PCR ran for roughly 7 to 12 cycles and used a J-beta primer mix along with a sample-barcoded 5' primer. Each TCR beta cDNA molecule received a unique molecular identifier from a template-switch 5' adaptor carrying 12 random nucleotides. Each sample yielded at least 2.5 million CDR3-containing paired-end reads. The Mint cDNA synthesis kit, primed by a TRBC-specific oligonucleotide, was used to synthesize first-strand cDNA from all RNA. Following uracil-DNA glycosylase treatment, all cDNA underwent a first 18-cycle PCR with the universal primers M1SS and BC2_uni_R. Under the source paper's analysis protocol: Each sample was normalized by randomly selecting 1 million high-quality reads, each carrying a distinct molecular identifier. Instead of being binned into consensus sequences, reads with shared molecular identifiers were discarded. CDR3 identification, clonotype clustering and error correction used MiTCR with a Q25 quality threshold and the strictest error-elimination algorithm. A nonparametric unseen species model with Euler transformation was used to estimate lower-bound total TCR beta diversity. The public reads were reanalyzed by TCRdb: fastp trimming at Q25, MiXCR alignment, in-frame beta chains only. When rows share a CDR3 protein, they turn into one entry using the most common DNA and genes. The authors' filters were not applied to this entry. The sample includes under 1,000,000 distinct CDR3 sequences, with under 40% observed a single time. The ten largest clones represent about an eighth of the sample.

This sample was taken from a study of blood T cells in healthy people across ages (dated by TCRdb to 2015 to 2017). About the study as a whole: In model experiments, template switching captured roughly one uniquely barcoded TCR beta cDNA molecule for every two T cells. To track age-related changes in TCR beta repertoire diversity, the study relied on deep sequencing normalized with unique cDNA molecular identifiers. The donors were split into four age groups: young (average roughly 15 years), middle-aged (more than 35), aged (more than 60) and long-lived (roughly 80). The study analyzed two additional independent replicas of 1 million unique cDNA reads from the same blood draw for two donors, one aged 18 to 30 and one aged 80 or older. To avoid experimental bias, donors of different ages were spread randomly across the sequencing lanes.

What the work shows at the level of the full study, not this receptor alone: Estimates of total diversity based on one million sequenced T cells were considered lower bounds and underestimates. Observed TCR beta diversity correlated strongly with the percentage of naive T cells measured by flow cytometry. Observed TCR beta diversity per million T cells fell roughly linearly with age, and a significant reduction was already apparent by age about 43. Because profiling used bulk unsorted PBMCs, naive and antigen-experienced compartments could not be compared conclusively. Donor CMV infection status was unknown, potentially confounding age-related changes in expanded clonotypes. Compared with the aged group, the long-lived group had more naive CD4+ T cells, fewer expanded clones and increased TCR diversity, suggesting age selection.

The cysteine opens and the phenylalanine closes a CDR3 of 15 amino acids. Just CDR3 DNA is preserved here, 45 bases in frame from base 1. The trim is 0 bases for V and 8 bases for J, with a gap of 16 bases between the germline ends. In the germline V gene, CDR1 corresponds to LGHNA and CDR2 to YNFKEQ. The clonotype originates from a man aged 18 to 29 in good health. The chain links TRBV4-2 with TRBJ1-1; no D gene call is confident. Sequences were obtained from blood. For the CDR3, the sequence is CASSQESAGSTEAFF. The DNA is TGTGCCAGCAGCCAAGAATCGGCAGGATCCACGGAAGCTTTCTTT.